This TCR beta chain was observed in a study of response to subunit inactivated influenza vaccine. As for this clonotype: Antigen unknown.

The germline V gene encodes CDR1 KGHSH and CDR2 LQKENI. The CDR3 contains 12 residues. Trimming left V 3 bases short and J 7 bases short, with 9 bases between. Study results and limitations: T cells newly recruited by each seasonal influenza vaccination are few, the authors suggested.

TCRdb processed the RT-PCR reads anew with MiXCR; each CDR3 protein has one entry. The table has about half a million distinct CDR3 sequences, 7.5% to 8.5% seen once. Here the sequenced sample was PBMCs from blood, taken around 25 months after vaccination. The sequence was collected from a man in his fifties or sixties who received an inactivated influenza vaccine. The chain uses TRBV18 and TRBJ1-2, with D perhaps TRBD1 (5 bases). The chain's CDR3 is CASSPRDSGYTF. The CDR3 DNA reads TGTGCCAGCTCACCGCGGGACTCTGGCTACACCTTC.